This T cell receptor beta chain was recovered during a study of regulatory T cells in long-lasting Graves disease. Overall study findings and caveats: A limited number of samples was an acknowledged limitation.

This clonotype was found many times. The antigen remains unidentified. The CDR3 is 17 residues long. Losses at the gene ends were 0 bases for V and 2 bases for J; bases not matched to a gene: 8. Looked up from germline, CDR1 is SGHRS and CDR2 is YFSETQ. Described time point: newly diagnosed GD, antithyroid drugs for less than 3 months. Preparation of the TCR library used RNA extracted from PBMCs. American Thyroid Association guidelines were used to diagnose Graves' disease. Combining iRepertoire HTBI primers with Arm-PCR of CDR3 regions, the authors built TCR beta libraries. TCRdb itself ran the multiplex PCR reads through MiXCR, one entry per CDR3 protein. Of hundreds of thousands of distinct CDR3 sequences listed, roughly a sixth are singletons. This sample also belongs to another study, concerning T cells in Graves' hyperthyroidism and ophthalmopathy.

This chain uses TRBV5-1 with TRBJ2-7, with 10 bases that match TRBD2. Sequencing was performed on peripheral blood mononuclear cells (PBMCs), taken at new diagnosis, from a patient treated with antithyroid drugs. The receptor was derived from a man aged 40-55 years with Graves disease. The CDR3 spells CASSLGLAGAATYEQYF. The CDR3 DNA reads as TGCGCCAGCAGCTTGGGCCTAGCGGGGGCCGCAACCTACGAGCAGTACTTC.